Listed here are 30 T cell receptor beta chains from one sample, sequenced in a study of CD8+ T cells in alopecia areata (dated by TCRdb to the late 2010s). Preparation of the library involved the immunoSEQ multiplex PCR assay. RNA was extracted from all samples and reverse transcribed into cDNA as template for TCR sequencing. Entries here come from immuneACCESS through TCRdb and include only in-frame sequences with V and J called. Some clones fail to appear in such tables; in the studies checked, an unresolved V gene covers under half of the shortfall, and the cause of the remainder is unknown. The sample table holds 170,000 or so clones, of which about 71% were seen once. The ten most abundant clones make up more than 0.7% of the sample. This specimen's time point label, interpreted: more than three weeks on oral tofacitinib. The sample's treatment or condition label, in plain terms: oral pan-JAK inhibitor, 5-10 mg twice daily.

The sample in question was CD4+ T cells sorted from blood, obtained at week 4, from a patient treated with tofacitinib. The receptors derive from a human donor with alopecia areata.

This chain joins TRBV11-2 and TRBJ2-7; D is uncertain. Germline CDR1 and CDR2: SGHAT and FQNNGV. Trimming removed 0 bases from V and 2 bases from J, with 2 bases in between. The CDR3 has 12 amino acids. CDR3 amino acids: CASSLEAYEQYF. CDR3 DNA sequence: TGTGCCAGCAGCTTAGAGGCCTACGAGCAGTACTTC.

This chain links TRBV5-5 with TRBJ2-2; D may match TRBD1 or TRBD2 (5 bases each). The germline V gene encodes CDR1 SGHKS and CDR2 YYEKEE (reference sequence). V was clipped by 4 bases and J by 6 bases, with 16 bases between them. CDR3 length: 15 amino acids. DNA of the CDR3: TGTGCCAGCAGCCCGAGGGAGTTGGGGCCCGGGGAGCTGTTTTTT. It yields the protein CASSPRELGPGELFF.

The chain links TRBV20-1 to TRBJ1-2, with a possible D match to TRBD1 (5 bases). Germline loops: CDR1 DFQATT, CDR2 SNEGSKA (reference sequence). The length of the CDR3 is 11 residues. Trimming left V 4 bases short and J 8 bases short, with 11 bases between. CDR3 amino acids: CSAMGEGGYTF. The DNA of the CDR3 is TGCAGTGCTATGGGGGAAGGAGGCTACACCTTC.

The rearrangement links TRBV2 to TRBJ2-6; D unclear. Trimming took off 6 bases at V and 0 bases at J, with 15 bases between the two ends. Germline CDR1 and CDR2: SNHLY and FYNNEI. The CDR3 sequence is 17 residues long. The CDR3 reads CASSANRPASGANVLTF. The CDR3 DNA reads as TGTGCCAGCAGCGCAAATAGACCAGCCTCTGGGGCCAACGTCCTGACTTTC.

V gene TRBV29-1 combines with J gene TRBJ2-7; perhaps D is TRBD1 or TRBD2 (5 bases each). From germline, CDR1 is SQVTM and CDR2 ANQGSEA. This CDR3 contains 11 residues. V was pared by 7 bases and J by 3 bases, with 10 bases between. This chain's CDR3 is CSAGDGYEQYF. As DNA, the CDR3 is TGCAGCGCCGGGGACGGCTACGAGCAGTACTTC.

Only one count was recorded for this clone. The J gene is TRBJ1-6, the V gene TRBV30, with unresolved D. CDR3 length: 15 residues. V lost 4 bases to trimming and J lost 5 bases, with 15 bases between them. Germline CDR1 GTSNPN, CDR2 SVGIG (reference sequence). The CDR3 sequence is CAWTALGHDNSPLHF. DNA of the CDR3: TGTGCCTGGACCGCCCTAGGGCACGATAATTCACCCCTCCACTTT.

The sample holds a few counts of this clone. This sequence joins TRBV19 and TRBJ1-1; D call uncertain. The germline V gene encodes CDR1 LNHDA and CDR2 SQIVND (reference sequence). The CDR3 runs to 15 residues. V dropped 6 bases and J dropped 1 base, with 15 bases sitting between them. CDR3 in amino acids: CASSLTWAGNTEAFF. The CDR3, as DNA: TGTGCCAGTAGCCTGACCTGGGCGGGGAACACTGAAGCTTTCTTT.

J is TRBJ2-3 and V is TRBV30; D is ambiguous. The CDR3 extends over 14 amino acids. V was cut by 3 bases and J by 3 bases, with 13 bases left in between. CDR1 and CDR2 (germline): GTSNPN, SVGIG (reference sequence). CDR3 residues: CAWRDGLGTDTQYF. DNA for the CDR3: TGTGCCTGGAGGGACGGCTTGGGGACAGATACGCAGTATTTT.

The chain carries TRBV4-2 and TRBJ1-6, with TRBD1 matching 7 bases. Trimming took 5 bases from V and 14 from J; bases not matched to a gene: 9. The CDR3 loop spans 13 amino acids. The V gene's germline CDR1 is LGHNA and CDR2 YNFKEQ. CDR3: CASSEGQPGALHF. The DNA for the CDR3 is TGTGCCAGCAGCGAGGGACAGCCCGGGGCCCTCCACTTT.

This clone has more than one count but fewer than ten. The chain has TRBV27 and TRBJ1-2, with 10 nucleotides matching TRBD1. Looked up from germline, CDR1 is MNHEY and CDR2 is SMNVEV (reference sequence). V dropped 3 bases and J dropped 5; count of bases not matched to a gene: 6. The CDR3 extends over 15 amino acids. In DNA, the CDR3 is TGTGCCAGCAGTTTTCTCGGACAGGGGGGTTATGGCTACACCTTC. Protein sequence: CASSFLGQGGYGYTF.

The chain couples TRBV30 to TRBJ1-6; D call uncertain. In germline, CDR1 is GTSNPN, CDR2 SVGIG (reference sequence). V dropped 8 bases and J dropped 10 bases, with 12 bases sitting between them. The length of the CDR3 is 11 residues. The CDR3 DNA is TGTGCCCTAATGCTCGGATCACCCCTCCACTTT. Translation gives CALMLGSPLHF. The full variable domain, with the rest looked up from reference TRBV30 and TRBJ1-6, is SQTIHQWPATLVQPVGSPLSLECTVEGTSNPNLYWYRQAAGRGLQLLFYSVGIGQISSEVPQNLSASRPQDRQFILSSKKLLLSDSGFYLCALMLGSPLHFGNGTRLTVT.

The chain combines TRBV2 with TRBJ2-5; 10 bases are a match to TRBD2. Germline loops: CDR1 SNHLY, CDR2 FYNNEI. V dropped 10 bases and J dropped 1; count of bases not matched to a gene: 6. There are 14 residues in the CDR3. CDR3 sequence reads: CATRASGGQETQYF. Written as DNA, the CDR3 is TGTGCCACCAGGGCTAGCGGGGGCCAAGAGACCCAGTACTTC.

Regarding this clone: The germline gene is not matched at one end of the junction; a read error may be the cause. CDR3 protein: CASRRTGWNEQFF. The CDR3 DNA reads as TGTGCTAGCAGAAGGACAGGGTGGAATGAGCAGTTCTTC. This sequence joins TRBV27 and TRBJ2-1; 8 positions agree with TRBD1. This CDR3 has 13 amino acids. Germline loops: CDR1 MNHEY, CDR2 SMNVEV (reference sequence).

The gene calls are TRBV7-3 and TRBJ2-2, with D tentatively TRBD2 (6 bases). The CDR3 contains 14 residues. Trimming left V 4 bases short and J 2 bases short, with 8 bases between. CDR1 SGHTA and CDR2 FQGTGA come from the germline V gene. The CDR3 nucleotides are TGTGCCAGCAGCTCCGGGGGAAACACCGGGGAGCTGTTTTTT. Protein sequence: CASSSGGNTGELFF.

The chain's CDR3 is CASSAVKAYGNTIYF. The CDR3 DNA sequence: TGTGCCAGCAGTGCAGTGAAGGCTTATGGAAACACCATATATTTT. J is TRBJ1-3 and V is TRBV2; no clear D. Looked up from germline, CDR1 is SNHLY and CDR2 is FYNNEI. The V and J ends lost 4 bases and 3 bases respectively, with 13 bases between them. The CDR3 is 15 amino acids. The whole variable domain, filled in from reference TRBV2 and TRBJ1-3, reads EPEVTQTPSHQVTQMGQEVILRCVPISNHLYFYWYRQILGQKVEFLVSFYNNEISEKSEIFDDQFSVERPDGSNFTLKIRSTKLEDSAMYFCASSAVKAYGNTIYFGEGSWLTVV.

The chain uses TRBV2 and TRBJ2-1; a weak D match, TRBD1 (5 bases). Trimming pared 2 bases from V and 4 bases from J, leaving 12 bases between. This CDR3 is built from 15 residues. Germline V lookup: CDR1 SNHLY, CDR2 FYNNEI. CDR3 protein: CASSELRPGYNEQFF. The CDR3 coding sequence is TGTGCCAGCAGTGAATTACGCCCAGGGTACAATGAGCAGTTCTTC.

The chain joins TRBV29-1 to TRBJ2-1; D unclear. Germline assignment: CDR1 SQVTM and CDR2 ANQGSEA. CDR3 length: 10 residues. Between the trimmed V and J ends, which lost 7 bases and 7 bases, there was a span of 8 bases. The CDR3 reads CSAQTNEQFF. The DNA for the CDR3 is TGCAGCGCGCAGACAAATGAGCAGTTCTTC.

The chain employs TRBV6-5 and TRBJ2-2, with D unclear. Germline V gene data show CDR1 as MNHEY and CDR2 as SVGAGI. V lost 0 bases to trimming and J lost 4 bases, with 9 bases between them. This CDR3 contains 15 residues. The CDR3 reads CASSYSTSSTGELFF. The CDR3 nucleotides are TGTGCCAGCAGTTACTCTACAAGTTCCACCGGGGAGCTGTTTTTT.

The V gene is TRBV5-6, the J gene TRBJ1-2; TRBD1 is a possible D gene (6 bases). The CDR3 loop spans 15 amino acids. V was pared by 1 base and J by 1 base, with 11 bases between. Germline loops: CDR1 SGHDT, CDR2 YYEEEE. DNA for the CDR3: TGTGCCAGCAGCTTGAATCAGGGGCTTAACTATGGCTACACCTTC. This sequence encodes CASSLNQGLNYGYTF.

This clone was observed once. This rearrangement joins TRBV30 to TRBJ2-1; D is uncertain. The CDR3 totals 12 residues. Germline assignment: CDR1 GTSNPN and CDR2 SVGIG (reference sequence). The ends were cut back, 4 bases at V and 4 bases at J, with 8 bases in the middle. The CDR3: CAWTETYNEQFF. In DNA form, the CDR3 reads TGTGCCTGGACAGAGACTTACAATGAGCAGTTCTTC.

The rearrangement joins TRBV30 to TRBJ1-1; D is ambiguous. CDR1 GTSNPN and CDR2 SVGIG come from the germline V gene (reference sequence). The CDR3 extends over 16 amino acids. V gave up 4 bases and J gave up 0 bases, with 18 bases separating them. The CDR3 here is CAWTIWALNLNTEAFF. The CDR3 coding sequence is TGTGCCTGGACCATTTGGGCACTAAACTTGAACACTGAAGCTTTCTTT.

The chain combines TRBV7-2 with TRBJ1-1; 7 bases are a match to TRBD1. The CDR3 sequence is 15 residues long. CDR1 and CDR2 (germline): SGHTA, FQGNSA. V lost 5 bases and J lost 5; bases outside the gene matches: 11. This chain's CDR3 is CASSLRQGSGTEAFF. The CDR3 DNA reads TGTGCCAGCAGCCTTAGACAGGGATCGGGGACTGAAGCTTTCTTT.

This clone has only a few counts. The chain employs TRBV30 and TRBJ1-5; D call uncertain. This CDR3 spans 12 amino acids. Trimming took off 3 bases at V and 4 bases at J, with 7 bases between the two ends. Germline CDR1 GTSNPN, CDR2 SVGIG (reference sequence). The CDR3 loop is CAWRAENQPQHF. The CDR3 nucleotides read TGTGCCTGGAGGGCTGAGAATCAGCCCCAGCATTTT.

The chain combines TRBV5-1 with TRBJ2-7, with a possible D match to TRBD1 (5 bases). V was trimmed by 7 bases and J by 3 bases, leaving 17 bases between them. The CDR3 is 14 amino acids. From germline, CDR1 is SGHRS and CDR2 YFSETQ. CDR3 nucleotide sequence: TGCGCCAGCGGACCCGGGCCAGGGAACTACGAGCAGTACTTC. Translated: CASGPGPGNYEQYF. Looking up the rest from reference TRBV5-1 and TRBJ2-7 gives the full variable domain: KAGVTQTPRYLIKTRGQQVTLSCSPISGHRSVSWYQQTPGQGLQFLFEYFSETQRNKGNFPGRFSGRQFSNSRSEMNVSTLELGDSALYLCASGPGPGNYEQYFGPGTRLTVT.

In DNA form, the CDR3 reads TGTGCCAGCAGTTTATCCAGGTCACCCCTCCACTTT. This translates into CASSLSRSPLHF. This chain links TRBV27 with TRBJ1-6; D is unclear. V was pared by 0 bases and J by 10 bases, with 4 bases between. Germline V gives CDR1 MNHEY, CDR2 SMNVEV (reference sequence). CDR3 size: 12 residues.

The chain employs TRBV10-3 and TRBJ2-5; D not resolved. This CDR3 has 11 residues. Trimming pared 4 bases from V and 3 bases from J, leaving 3 bases between. Germline V lookup: CDR1 ENHRY, CDR2 SYGVKD. CDR3 sequence reads: CAISAEETQYF. Written as DNA, the CDR3 is TGTGCCATCAGTGCGGAAGAGACCCAGTACTTC.

The genes are TRBV30 and TRBJ2-3; 8 bases are shared with TRBD2. The CDR3 runs 15 residues. In germline, CDR1 is GTSNPN, CDR2 SVGIG (reference sequence). V shed 5 bases and J 3 bases; nucleotides not matched to a gene: 10. The CDR3 spells CAWGSGTSRTDTQYF. For the CDR3, the DNA is TGTGCCTGGGGATCCGGGACTAGTCGTACAGATACGCAGTATTTT. Looking up the rest from reference TRBV30 and TRBJ2-3 gives the full variable domain: SQTIHQWPATLVQPVGSPLSLECTVEGTSNPNLYWYRQAAGRGLQLLFYSVGIGQISSEVPQNLSASRPQDRQFILSSKKLLLSDSGFYLCAWGSGTSRTDTQYFGPGTRLTVL.

In its sample, this clone was seen a few times. The CDR3 loop is CASSVVGTPYEQYF. In nucleotides, the CDR3 is TGTGCCAGCAGCGTAGTTGGGACACCTTACGAGCAGTACTTC. The V gene is TRBV9, the J gene TRBJ2-7, with a weak D call TRBD1 (6 bases). The CDR3 covers 14 residues. The germline V and J ends were trimmed by 0 bases and 4 bases, with 11 bases remaining between them. CDR1 SGDLS and CDR2 YYNGEE come from the germline V gene. The whole variable domain, filled in from reference TRBV9 and TRBJ2-7, reads DSGVTQTPKHLITATGQRVTLRCSPRSGDLSVYWYQQSLDQGLQFLIQYYNGEERAKGNILERFSAQQFPDLHSELNLSSLELGDSALYFCASSVVGTPYEQYFGPGTRLTVT.

The J gene is TRBJ1-5, the V gene TRBV18; TRBD1 matches at 7 bases. V dropped 5 bases and J dropped 11; count of bases not matched to a gene: 12. This CDR3 region has 14 residues. Germline CDR1 KGHSH, CDR2 LQKENI. CDR3 bases: TGTGCCAGCTCAGACATGGGTAAGGGGGCGACCCAGCATTTT. Encoded protein: CASSDMGKGATQHF.

This chain links TRBV29-1 with TRBJ1-6; no firm D call. The CDR3 contains 15 residues. Germline assignment: CDR1 SQVTM and CDR2 ANQGSEA. V was trimmed by 8 bases and J by 5 bases, leaving 19 bases between them. Written as DNA, the CDR3 is TGCAGCCCACCGGCAGCTCGCATTGATAATTCACCCCTCCACTTT. Residues: CSPPAARIDNSPLHF.